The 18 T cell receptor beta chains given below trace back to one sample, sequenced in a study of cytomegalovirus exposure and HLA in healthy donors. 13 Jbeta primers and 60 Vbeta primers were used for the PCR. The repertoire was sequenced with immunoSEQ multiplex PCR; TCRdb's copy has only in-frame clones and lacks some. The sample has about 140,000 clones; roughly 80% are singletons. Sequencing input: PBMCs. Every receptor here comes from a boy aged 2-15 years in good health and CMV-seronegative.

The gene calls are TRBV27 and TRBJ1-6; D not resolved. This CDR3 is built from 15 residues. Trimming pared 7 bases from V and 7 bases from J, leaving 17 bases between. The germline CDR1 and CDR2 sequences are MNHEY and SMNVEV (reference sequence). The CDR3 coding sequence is TGTGCCAGCACGAGGGAAAGAGCATCAAATTCACCCCTCCACTTT. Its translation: CASTRERASNSPLHF.

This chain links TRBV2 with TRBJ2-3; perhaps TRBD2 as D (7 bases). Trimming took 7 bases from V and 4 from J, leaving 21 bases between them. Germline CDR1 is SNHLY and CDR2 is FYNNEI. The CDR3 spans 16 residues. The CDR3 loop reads CASIGWGGGGADTQYF. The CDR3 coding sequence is TGTGCCAGCATAGGTTGGGGCGGGGGCGGAGCAGATACGCAGTATTTT. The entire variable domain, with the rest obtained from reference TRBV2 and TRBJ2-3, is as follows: EPEVTQTPSHQVTQMGQEVILRCVPISNHLYFYWYRQILGQKVEFLVSFYNNEISEKSEIFDDQFSVERPDGSNFTLKIRSTKLEDSAMYFCASIGWGGGGADTQYFGPGTRLTVL.

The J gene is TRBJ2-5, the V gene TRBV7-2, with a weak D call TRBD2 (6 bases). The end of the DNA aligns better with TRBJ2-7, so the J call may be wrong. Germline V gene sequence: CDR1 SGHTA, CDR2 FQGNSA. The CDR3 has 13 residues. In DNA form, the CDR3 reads TGTGCCAGCAGCTTAGCGTCGGGGGACGAGCAGTACTTC. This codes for CASSLASGDEQYF.

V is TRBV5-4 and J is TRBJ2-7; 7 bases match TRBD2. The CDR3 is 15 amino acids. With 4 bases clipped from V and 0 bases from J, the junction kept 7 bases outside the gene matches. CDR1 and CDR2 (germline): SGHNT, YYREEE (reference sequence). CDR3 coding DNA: TGTGCCAGCAGCGGGAGGGCGGAAAACTCCTACGAGCAGTACTTC. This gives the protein CASSGRAENSYEQYF. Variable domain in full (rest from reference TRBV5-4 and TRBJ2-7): ETGVTQSPTHLIKTRGQQVTLRCSSQSGHNTVSWYQQALGQGPQFIFQYYREEENGRGNFPPRFSGLQFPNYSSELNVNALELDDSALYLCASSGRAENSYEQYFGPGTRLTVT.

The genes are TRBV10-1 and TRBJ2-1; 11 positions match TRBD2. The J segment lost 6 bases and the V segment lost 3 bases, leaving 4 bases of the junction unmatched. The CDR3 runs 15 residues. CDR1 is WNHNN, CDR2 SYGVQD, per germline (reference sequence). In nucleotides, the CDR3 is TGCGCCAGCAGTGATGGGGGGACTAGCGGCAATGAGCAGTTCTTC. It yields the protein CASSDGGTSGNEQFF.

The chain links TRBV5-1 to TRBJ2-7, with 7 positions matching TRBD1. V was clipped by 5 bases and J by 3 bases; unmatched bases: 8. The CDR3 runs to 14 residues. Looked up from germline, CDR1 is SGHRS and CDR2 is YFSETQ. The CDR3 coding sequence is TGCGCCAGCAGACCCGGGACAGCGATCTACGAGCAGTACTTC. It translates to CASRPGTAIYEQYF. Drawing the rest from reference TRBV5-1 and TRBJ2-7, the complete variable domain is KAGVTQTPRYLIKTRGQQVTLSCSPISGHRSVSWYQQTPGQGLQFLFEYFSETQRNKGNFPGRFSGRQFSNSRSEMNVSTLELGDSALYLCASRPGTAIYEQYFGPGTRLTVT.

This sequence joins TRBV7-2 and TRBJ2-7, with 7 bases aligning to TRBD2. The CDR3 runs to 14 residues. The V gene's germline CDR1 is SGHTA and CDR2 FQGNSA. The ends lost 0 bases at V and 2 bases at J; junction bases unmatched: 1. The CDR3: CASSLAGGAYEQYF. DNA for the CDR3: TGTGCCAGCAGCTTAGCGGGGGGGGCCTACGAGCAGTACTTC.

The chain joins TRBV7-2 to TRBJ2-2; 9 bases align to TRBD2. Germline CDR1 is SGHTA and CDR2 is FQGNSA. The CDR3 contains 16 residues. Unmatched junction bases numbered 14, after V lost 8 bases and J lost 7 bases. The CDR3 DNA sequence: TGTGCCAGCGGGCTTGGAGCGGGGGGTTATTACGGGGAGCTGTTTTTT. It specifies CASGLGAGGYYGELFF.

In DNA, the CDR3 is TGTGCCAGCAGTCCGCGTAGCGGGAGAGGGGTAGATACGCAGTATTTT. Its protein is CASSPRSGRGVDTQYF. The rearrangement links TRBV6-4 to TRBJ2-3; TRBD2 agrees at 9 bases. V gave up 5 bases and J gave up 5 bases; unmatched junction bases: 11. The CDR3 covers 16 residues. Germline V gives CDR1 MRHNA, CDR2 SNTAGT.

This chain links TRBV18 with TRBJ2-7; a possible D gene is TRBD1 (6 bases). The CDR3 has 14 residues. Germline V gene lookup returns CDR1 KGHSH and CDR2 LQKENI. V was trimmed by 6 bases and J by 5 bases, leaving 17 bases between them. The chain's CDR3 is CASSLGGAFDEQYF. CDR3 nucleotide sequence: TGTGCCAGCTCGCTAGGGGGAGCTTTCGACGAGCAGTACTTC.

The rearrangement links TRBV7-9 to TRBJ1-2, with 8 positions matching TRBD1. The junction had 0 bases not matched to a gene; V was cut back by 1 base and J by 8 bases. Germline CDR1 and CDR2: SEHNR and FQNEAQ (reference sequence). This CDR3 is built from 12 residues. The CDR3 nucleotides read TGTGCCAGCAGCTTAGGGGACAGGGGCTACACCTTC. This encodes CASSLGDRGYTF.

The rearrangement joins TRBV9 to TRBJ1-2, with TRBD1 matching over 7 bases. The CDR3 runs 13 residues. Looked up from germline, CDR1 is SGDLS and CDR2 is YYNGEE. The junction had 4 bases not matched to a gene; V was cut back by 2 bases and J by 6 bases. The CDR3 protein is CASSVTGRNGYTF. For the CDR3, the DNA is TGTGCCAGCAGCGTGACAGGGAGGAATGGCTACACCTTC.

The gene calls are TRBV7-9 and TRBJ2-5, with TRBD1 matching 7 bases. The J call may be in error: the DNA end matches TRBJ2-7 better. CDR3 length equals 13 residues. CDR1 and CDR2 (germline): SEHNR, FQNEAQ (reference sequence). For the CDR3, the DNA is TGTGCCAGCAGCTTAGCACAGGGGCCCGAGCAGTACTTC. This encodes CASSLAQGPEQYF.

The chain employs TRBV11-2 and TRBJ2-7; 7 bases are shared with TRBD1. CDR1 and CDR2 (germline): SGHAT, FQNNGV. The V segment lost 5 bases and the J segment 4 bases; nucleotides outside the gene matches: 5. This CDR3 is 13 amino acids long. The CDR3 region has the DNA TGTGCCAGCAGCCAGGGACAGAATTACGAGCAGTACTTC. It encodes CASSQGQNYEQYF.

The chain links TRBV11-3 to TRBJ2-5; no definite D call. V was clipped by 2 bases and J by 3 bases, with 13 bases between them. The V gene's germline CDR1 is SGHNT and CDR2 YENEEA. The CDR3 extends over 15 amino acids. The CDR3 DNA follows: TGTGCCAGCAGCTTAAAAACCCCGGCGGAAGAGACCCAGTACTTC. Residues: CASSLKTPAEETQYF.

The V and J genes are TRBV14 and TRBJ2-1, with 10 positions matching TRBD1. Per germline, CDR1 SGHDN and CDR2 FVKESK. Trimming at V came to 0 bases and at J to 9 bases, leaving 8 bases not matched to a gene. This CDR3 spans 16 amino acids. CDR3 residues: CASSQDWGTGAGEQFF. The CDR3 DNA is TGTGCCAGCAGCCAAGATTGGGGGACAGGGGCCGGTGAGCAGTTCTTC.

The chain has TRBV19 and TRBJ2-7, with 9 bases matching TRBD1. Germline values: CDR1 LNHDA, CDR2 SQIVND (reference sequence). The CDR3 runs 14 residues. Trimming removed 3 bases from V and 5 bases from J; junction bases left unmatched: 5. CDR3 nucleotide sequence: TGTGCCAGTAGTATCCCGGGACAGGGTCACGAGCAGTACTTC. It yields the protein CASSIPGQGHEQYF.

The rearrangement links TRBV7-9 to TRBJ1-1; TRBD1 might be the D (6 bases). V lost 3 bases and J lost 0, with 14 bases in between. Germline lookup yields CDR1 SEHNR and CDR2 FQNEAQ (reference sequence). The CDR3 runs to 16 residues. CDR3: CASSLGGPGVNTEAFF. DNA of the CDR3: TGTGCCAGCAGCTTGGGAGGGCCAGGGGTGAACACTGAAGCTTTCTTT.